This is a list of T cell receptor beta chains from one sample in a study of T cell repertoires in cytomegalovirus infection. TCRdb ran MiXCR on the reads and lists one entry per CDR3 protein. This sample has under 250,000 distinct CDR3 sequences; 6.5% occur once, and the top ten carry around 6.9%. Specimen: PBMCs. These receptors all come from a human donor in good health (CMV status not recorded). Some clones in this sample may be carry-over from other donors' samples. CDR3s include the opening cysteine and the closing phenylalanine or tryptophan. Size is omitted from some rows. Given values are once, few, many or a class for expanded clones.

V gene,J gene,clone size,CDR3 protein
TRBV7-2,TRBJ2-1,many,CASSLALSNRGYNEQFF
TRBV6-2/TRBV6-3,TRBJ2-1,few,CASRTVPSSYNEQFF
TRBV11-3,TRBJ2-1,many,CASSLGLTSGGADNEQFF
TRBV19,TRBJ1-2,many,CASSPRQLYGYTF
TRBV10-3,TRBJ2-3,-,CAISDGWETDTQYF
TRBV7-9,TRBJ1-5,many,CASSLGLQGEQPQHF
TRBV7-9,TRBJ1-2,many,CASSRRELLNYGYTF
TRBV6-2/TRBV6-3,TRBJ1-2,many,CASSWVRGSGYGYTF
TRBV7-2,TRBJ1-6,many,CASSTGGRYNSPLHF
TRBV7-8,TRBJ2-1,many,CASSATSGGAQNEQFF
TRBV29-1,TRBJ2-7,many,CSVVPGTDEQYF
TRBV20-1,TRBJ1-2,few,CSARDGQGSANYGYTF
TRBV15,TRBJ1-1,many,CATSRYGDPNTEAFF
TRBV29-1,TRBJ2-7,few,CSVHLTGNSYEQYF
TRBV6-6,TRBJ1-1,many,CASREPGRQMNTEAFF
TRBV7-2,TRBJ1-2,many,CASSLRGGAGGFDGYTF
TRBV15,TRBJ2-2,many,CATSTTGMGTGELFF
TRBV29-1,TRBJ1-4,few,CSVVETKAEKLFF
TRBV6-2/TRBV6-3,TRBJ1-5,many,CASSSHDRGDDQPQHF
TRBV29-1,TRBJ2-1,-,CSVFVVAGGREDEQFF
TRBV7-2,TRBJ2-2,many,CASSLAGVKTGELFF
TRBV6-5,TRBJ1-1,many,CASSYRRTLEAFF
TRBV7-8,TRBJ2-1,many,CASSLGARGLAGGIAVWVEQFF
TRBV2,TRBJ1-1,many,CASRDRGRVGTEAFF
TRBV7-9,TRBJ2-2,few,CASSLAPSFSGELFF
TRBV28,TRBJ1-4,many,CASSSQKGQGGEKLFF
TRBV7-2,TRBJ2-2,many,CASSFAIPLNTGELFF
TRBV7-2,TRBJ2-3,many,CASSLLGHNTDTQYF
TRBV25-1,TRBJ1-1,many,CASSELSGDGLNTEAFF
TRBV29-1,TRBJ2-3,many,CSVSETSGGAGTQYF
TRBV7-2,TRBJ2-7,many,CASSAGTGAPYEQYF
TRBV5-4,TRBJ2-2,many,CASSLGTGLRTGELFF
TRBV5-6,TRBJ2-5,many,CASSLGQELQTQYF
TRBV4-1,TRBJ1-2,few,CASSQDVNGILRRGYTF